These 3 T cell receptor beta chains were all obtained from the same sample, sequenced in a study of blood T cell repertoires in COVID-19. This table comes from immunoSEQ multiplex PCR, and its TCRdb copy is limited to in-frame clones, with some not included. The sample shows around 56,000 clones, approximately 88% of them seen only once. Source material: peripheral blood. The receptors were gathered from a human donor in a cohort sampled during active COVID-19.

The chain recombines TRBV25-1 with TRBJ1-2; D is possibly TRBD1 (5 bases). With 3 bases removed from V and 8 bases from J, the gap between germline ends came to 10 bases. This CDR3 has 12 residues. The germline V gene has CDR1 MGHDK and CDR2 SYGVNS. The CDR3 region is CASSDAGFGYTF. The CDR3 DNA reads TGTGCCAGCAGTGACGCAGGGTTCGGCTACACCTTC.

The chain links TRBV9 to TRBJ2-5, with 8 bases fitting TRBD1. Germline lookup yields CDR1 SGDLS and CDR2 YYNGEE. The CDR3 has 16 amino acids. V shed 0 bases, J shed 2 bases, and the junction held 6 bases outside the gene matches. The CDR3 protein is CASSVATGTGQETQYF. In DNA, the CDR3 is TGTGCCAGCAGCGTAGCGACGGGGACAGGTCAAGAGACCCAGTACTTC. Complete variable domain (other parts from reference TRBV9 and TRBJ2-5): DSGVTQTPKHLITATGQRVTLRCSPRSGDLSVYWYQQSLDQGLQFLIQYYNGEERAKGNILERFSAQQFPDLHSELNLSSLELGDSALYFCASSVATGTGQETQYFGPGTRLLVL.

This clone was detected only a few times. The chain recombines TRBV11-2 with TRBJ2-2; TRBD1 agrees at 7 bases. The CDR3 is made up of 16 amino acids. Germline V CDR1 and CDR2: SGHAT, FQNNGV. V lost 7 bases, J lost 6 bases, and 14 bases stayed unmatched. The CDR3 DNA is TGTGCCAGCACCATTACGGACAGGCTTTTCCCCGGGGAGCTGTTTTTT. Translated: CASTITDRLFPGELFF. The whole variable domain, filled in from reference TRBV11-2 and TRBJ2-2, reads EAGVAQSPRYKIIEKRQSVAFWCNPISGHATLYWYQQILGQGPKLLIQFQNNGVVDDSQLPKDRFSAERLKGVDSTLKIQPAKLEDSAVYLCASTITDRLFPGELFFGEGSRLTVL.